One sample yielded the 13 T cell receptor beta chains listed below, sequenced in a study of CD4 T cells in relation to SARS-CoV-2 and coronaviruses. Before the COVID-19 pandemic, during about 2010-2018, CD4+ T cells were taken from unexposed donors. Isolation of CD4+ T cells took place after approximately eleven days in culture. Repertoires were generated with immunoSEQ multiplex PCR, while TCRdb's copy carries only in-frame clones and drops some. The table includes tens of thousands of clones, about 75% detected once. No cognate antigen is known for these TCRs. Input material: CD4+ T cells from PBMCs, cultured in vitro. Receptors were obtained from a human donor in good health.

The chain's CDR3 is CATSGRTANSPLHF. In DNA, the CDR3 is TGTGCCACCAGTGGGAGGACAGCTAATTCACCCCTCCACTTT. The rearrangement joins TRBV24-1 to TRBJ1-6, with TRBD1 as a possible D gene (6 bases). CDR1 KGHDR and CDR2 SFDVKD come from the germline V gene. Trimming removed 5 bases from V and 6 bases from J, with 10 bases in between. The CDR3 totals 14 residues.

This clone was counted once. This rearrangement joins TRBV5-1 to TRBJ2-2, with TRBD2 identical over 11 bases. The CDR3 covers 18 residues. V lost 4 bases to trimming and J lost 6 bases; unmatched junction nucleotides: 14. In germline, CDR1 is SGHRS, CDR2 YFSETQ. The CDR3: CASSPTPGLAGSSGELFF. CDR3 bases: TGCGCCAGCAGCCCGACTCCAGGACTAGCGGGTTCATCCGGGGAGCTGTTTTTT.

The chain has TRBV19 and TRBJ2-1; 16 bases line up with TRBD2. The CDR3 spans 17 residues. Germline loops: CDR1 LNHDA, CDR2 SQIVND (reference sequence). The V segment lost 3 bases and the J segment 4 bases; nucleotides outside the gene matches: 3. Here the CDR3 DNA reads TGTGCCAGTAGTATCCCGGGACTAGCGGGAGGGTACAATGAGCAGTTCTTC. The encoded protein is CASSIPGLAGGYNEQFF.

The V and J genes are TRBV1 and TRBJ2-1. TRBV1 is recorded as a pseudogene. The CDR3 contains 10 residues. The CDR3 sequence is CTSKYNEQFF. CDR3 coding DNA: TGCACCAGCAAGTACAATGAGCAGTTCTTC.

The V gene is TRBV29-1, the J gene TRBJ1-1, with D uncertain. Between the trimmed V and J ends, which lost 3 bases and 4 bases, there was a span of 6 bases. This CDR3 spans 11 amino acids. The germline V gene encodes CDR1 SQVTM and CDR2 ANQGSEA. The CDR3 DNA reads TGCAGCGTTGAGTCCTTCACTGAAGCTTTCTTT. Translated, it gives CSVESFTEAFF.

The chain carries TRBV4-1 and TRBJ2-7; tentatively, D is TRBD2 (5 bases). V lost 4 bases and J lost 0, with 19 bases in between. This CDR3 has 17 amino acids. Germline V CDR1 and CDR2: MGHRA, YSYEKL. CDR3 bases: TGCGCCAGCAGCCCTTGGCCGCGGACTGTCAGCTCCTACGAGCAGTACTTC. Translating it yields CASSPWPRTVSSYEQYF.

The genes are TRBV5-1 and TRBJ1-2; weak D call: TRBD1 (5 bases). Germline V gene sequence: CDR1 SGHRS, CDR2 YFSETQ. The length of the CDR3 is 16 residues. Trimming stripped 0 bases from V and 5 bases from J, with 17 bases between. CDR3 in DNA: TGCGCCAGCAGCTTGGGACCGGGGGGAGAGGTTTATGGCTACACCTTC. This gives the protein CASSLGPGGEVYGYTF.

J is TRBJ2-1 and V is TRBV5-1; 11 bases are a match to TRBD2. The CDR3 spans 15 residues. Germline trimming cut 7 bases from V and 7 bases from J; bases unmatched to any gene: 10. Germline CDR1 and CDR2: SGHRS and YFSETQ. CDR3 protein: CASATSGIRVNEQFF. For the CDR3, the DNA is TGCGCCAGCGCGACTAGCGGGATAAGAGTGAATGAGCAGTTCTTC.

The chain recombines TRBV5-1 with TRBJ2-3, with D unresolved. CDR3 length equals 14 residues. Germline assignment: CDR1 SGHRS and CDR2 YFSETQ. Deletions cut 6 bases from V and 0 bases from J, with 11 bases between. CDR3 DNA sequence: TGCGCCAGCACCCCGACTTATAGCACAGATACGCAGTATTTT. Translation: CASTPTYSTDTQYF.

The chain joins TRBV28 to TRBJ1-2; D is unclear. The CDR3 has 12 amino acids. Trimming took 6 bases from V and 7 from J, leaving 12 bases between them. The germline V gene has CDR1 MDHEN and CDR2 SYDVKM. Written as DNA, the CDR3 is TGTGCCAGCAGCCTCCCCTACGGTGGCTACACCTTC. This sequence encodes CASSLPYGGYTF.

The J gene is TRBJ2-2, the V gene TRBV29-1; D is possibly TRBD2 (5 bases). Per the germline V gene, CDR1 is SQVTM and CDR2 is ANQGSEA. The V gene lost 4 bases and the J gene lost 4 bases, with 13 bases spanning the gap. The CDR3 spans 14 residues. The CDR3 coding sequence is TGCAGCGTTGCGGACGGCCGGGGCACCGGGGAGCTGTTTTTT. Translating gives CSVADGRGTGELFF.

This sequence joins TRBV11-2 and TRBJ2-5, with a weak D call TRBD2 (6 bases). Trimming took off 8 bases at V and 2 bases at J, with 15 bases between the two ends. The length of the CDR3 is 14 residues. Germline CDR1 is SGHAT and CDR2 is FQNNGV. The CDR3 DNA reads TGTGCCAGCTACCTGGAGGGAGTACAAGAGACCCAGTACTTC. Its protein product is CASYLEGVQETQYF.

The chain recombines TRBV6-5 with TRBJ1-2; D possibly corresponds to TRBD1 (5 bases). The CDR3 has 14 residues. Deletions cut 7 bases from V and 2 bases from J, with 14 bases between. Germline CDR1 reads MNHEY; CDR2 reads SVGAGI. CDR3 residues: CASKGSLGNYGYTF. CDR3 bases: TGTGCCAGCAAGGGGTCGTTGGGAAACTATGGCTACACCTTC.